The 31 T cell receptor beta chains presented below share a single source sample, sequenced in a study of vaccination effects on CD4 cells after COVID-19. Peptide-pool stimulation followed by sequencing identified expanded antigen-specific CD4+ clonotypes in the ViraFEST assay. Isolating CD4+ T cells followed more than 9 days of culture. Participants got two doses of BNT162b2 or mRNA-1273 vaccine. Some clones are missing from TCRdb's copy, which holds only in-frame ones; the method was immunoSEQ multiplex PCR. The top ten clones hold 0.95% to 1.5% of a sample with approximately 70,000 clones, 70% to 90% of them seen once. These receptors have no identified antigens. The source was CD4+ T cells from PBMCs cultured with HCoV-229E spike peptides, collected after COVID-19 vaccination. The receptor source for this set is a human donor who received a COVID-19 vaccine.

The V and J genes are TRBV4-1 and TRBJ1-3, with 7 bases fitting TRBD1. CDR1 and CDR2 from the germline V gene are MGHRA and YSYEKL. Trimming removed 1 base from V and 0 bases from J; junction bases left unmatched: 15. The CDR3 runs to 20 residues. The CDR3 sequence is CASSQVAGQWKASSGNTIYF. For the CDR3, the DNA is TGCGCCAGCAGCCAAGTTGCGGGACAGTGGAAAGCTAGCTCTGGAAACACCATATATTTT.

This CDR3 reads CASGRDRANYGYTF. Written as DNA, the CDR3 is TGCGCCAGCGGACGGGACAGGGCCAACTATGGCTACACCTTC. This chain joins TRBV5-1 and TRBJ1-2, with TRBD1 matching over 9 bases. CDR1 and CDR2 from the germline V gene are SGHRS and YFSETQ. This CDR3 contains 14 residues. J gave up 2 bases and V 7 bases, and 6 bases lay outside the gene matches.

This chain links TRBV6-5 with TRBJ1-3; no clear D gene. The CDR3 runs 15 residues. Germline V CDR1 and CDR2: MNHEY, SVGAGI. The V and J ends lost 0 bases and 2 bases respectively, with 8 bases between them. The CDR3 DNA reads TGTGCCAGCAGTTACTCGATAGTGGCTGGAAACACCATATATTTT. Protein sequence: CASSYSIVAGNTIYF.

V gene TRBV5-6 combines with J gene TRBJ2-5; 9 bases align to TRBD1. The CDR3 spans 14 residues. Per the germline V gene, CDR1 is SGHDT and CDR2 is YYEEEE. Losses at the gene ends were 4 bases for V and 3 bases for J; bases not matched to a gene: 4. CDR3 sequence reads: CASSKWDREETQYF. Written as DNA, the CDR3 is TGTGCCAGCAGCAAGTGGGACAGGGAAGAGACCCAGTACTTC.

Here the CDR3 reads CASSSRQSKETQYF. DNA for the CDR3: TGTGCCAGCAGTTCTCGACAGTCCAAAGAGACCCAGTACTTC. The J gene is TRBJ2-5, the V gene TRBV27; a possible D gene is TRBD1 (5 bases). Looked up from germline, CDR1 is MNHEY and CDR2 is SMNVEV (reference sequence). CDR3 size: 14 residues. Deletions cut 4 bases from V and 3 bases from J, with 12 bases between.

J is TRBJ1-3 and V is TRBV5-1, with D unresolved. CDR3 length: 14 amino acids. V lost 1 base and J lost 2, with 7 bases in between. Germline V CDR1 and CDR2: SGHRS, YFSETQ. The CDR3, as DNA: TGCGCCAGCAGCTTGACGACCCCTGGAAACACCATATATTTT. The encoded protein is CASSLTTPGNTIYF.

The chain uses TRBV4-1 and TRBJ1-2; D is uncertain. Germline V CDR1 and CDR2: MGHRA, YSYEKL. V was pared by 0 bases and J by 5 bases, with 10 bases between. The CDR3 has 14 residues. CDR3 amino acids: CASSQDFTRYGYTF. The DNA of the CDR3 is TGCGCCAGCAGCCAAGACTTCACCCGGTATGGCTACACCTTC.

This clone showed up just a few times. The chain couples TRBV6-5 to TRBJ1-5; no firm D call. V was trimmed by 2 bases and J by 4 bases, leaving 6 bases between them. Germline CDR1 and CDR2: MNHEY and SVGAGI. The CDR3 runs 13 residues. As DNA, the CDR3 is TGTGCCAGCAGTTACGGGGAAAATCAGCCCCAGCATTTT. Translating gives CASSYGENQPQHF.

V gene TRBV29-1 combines with J gene TRBJ2-5; TRBD2 aligns across 7 bases. After removal of 7 bases from V and 4 bases from J, the junction contained 9 bases not matched to a gene. CDR1 and CDR2 from the germline V gene are SQVTM and ANQGSEA. CDR3 length equals 13 residues. CDR3 region: CSARGGGGETQYF. CDR3 nucleotide sequence: TGCAGCGCTCGTGGGGGGGGTGGAGAGACCCAGTACTTC.

This clone was found once. The chain carries TRBV19 and TRBJ1-5; D remains ambiguous. The germline CDR1 and CDR2 sequences are LNHDA and SQIVND (reference sequence). V was clipped by 6 bases and J by 7 bases, with 16 bases between them. CDR3 length equals 14 residues. This CDR3 is CASSTPYVGQPQHF. CDR3 nucleotide sequence: TGTGCCAGTAGCACCCCCTATGTGGGCCAGCCCCAGCATTTT.

This rearrangement joins TRBV18 to TRBJ1-4; TRBD1 matches at 9 bases. From germline, CDR1 is KGHSH and CDR2 LQKENI. V was clipped by 5 bases and J by 5 bases; unmatched bases: 6. The CDR3 is made up of 15 amino acids. CDR3 DNA: TGTGCCAGCTCAGCACGGACAGGGGAAAATGAAAAACTGTTTTTT. It codes for CASSARTGENEKLFF.

The chain is built from TRBV15 and TRBJ2-1; the D gene is possibly TRBD2 (6 bases). CDR3 size: 12 residues. Germline V gene sequence: CDR1 LNHNV, CDR2 YYDKDF (reference sequence). V lost 5 bases and J 9 bases, leaving 11 bases between the germline ends. DNA of the CDR3: TGTGCCACCAGCTGGGGACTGGGTGAGCAGTTCTTC. Its protein is CATSWGLGEQFF.

The chain couples TRBV7-3 to TRBJ1-3; D is unresolved. The CDR3 covers 17 residues. Trimming cost V 0 bases and J 4 bases, with 16 bases left between them. CDR1 is SGHTA, CDR2 FQGTGA, per germline. The CDR3 loop reads CASSLTGQASGGNTIYF. The CDR3 DNA sequence: TGTGCCAGCAGCTTAACGGGTCAGGCTTCGGGGGGAAACACCATATATTTT.

The rearrangement links TRBV5-8 to TRBJ2-5, with 9 bases fitting TRBD1. Germline V gene data show CDR1 as SGHTS and CDR2 as YDEGEE. The CDR3 consists of 15 residues. V trimming: 0 bases; J trimming: 7 bases; junction bases outside the gene matches: 7. This chain's CDR3 is CASSLEGQGLGTQYF. CDR3 DNA: TGTGCCAGCAGCTTGGAGGGACAGGGTCTCGGGACCCAGTACTTC.

This clone was found once. The V gene is TRBV3-1 (or the pseudogene TRBV3-2), the J gene TRBJ2-7; D gene unclear. This CDR3 spans 14 amino acids. Trimming removed 4 bases from V and 5 bases from J, with 15 bases in between. CDR1 and CDR2 (germline): LGHDT, YNNKEL (reference sequence). For the CDR3, the DNA is TGTGCCAGCAGCCGGTCTGGGCTTTCCCACGAGCAGTACGTC. Translated: CASSRSGLSHEQYV.

This rearrangement joins TRBV14 to TRBJ2-1; D unclear. CDR1 and CDR2 (germline): SGHDN, FVKESK. Trimming pared 0 bases from V and 0 bases from J, leaving 12 bases between. This CDR3 region has 17 residues. CDR3 bases: TGTGCCAGCAGCCAAGATTGGGCGTTGAGCTCCTACAATGAGCAGTTCTTC. Translation gives CASSQDWALSSYNEQFF.

This clone was picked up a small number of times. The V gene is TRBV28, the J gene TRBJ1-6; no firm D call. The CDR3 loop spans 15 amino acids. Germline-derived CDR1 and CDR2 are MDHEN and SYDVKM. Trimming removed 1 base from V and 7 bases from J, with 11 bases in between. The CDR3 reads CASSLSPGINSPLHF. In nucleotides, the CDR3 is TGTGCCAGCAGTTTATCGCCCGGGATCAATTCACCCCTCCACTTT. The entire variable domain, with the rest obtained from reference TRBV28 and TRBJ1-6, is as follows: DVKVTQSSRYLVKRTGEKVFLECVQDMDHENMFWYRQDPGLGLRLIYFSYDVKMKEKGDIPEGYSVSREKKERFSLILESASTNQTSMYLCASSLSPGINSPLHFGNGTRLTVT.

The sample holds one count of this clone. The chain employs TRBV6-2 or TRBV6-3 and TRBJ2-5; 7 positions match TRBD1. V dropped 5 bases and J dropped 5; count of bases not matched to a gene: 14. The CDR3 totals 16 residues. Germline CDR1 is MNHEY and CDR2 is SVGEGT. CDR3 nucleotide sequence: TGTGCCAGCAGTCCCTTCCTTACAGGGGCAGGGGAGACCCAGTACTTC. Amino acids: CASSPFLTGAGETQYF.

The rearrangement joins TRBV5-1 to TRBJ2-7; weak D call: TRBD1 (6 bases). Trimming left V 4 bases short and J 4 bases short, with 15 bases between. The CDR3 totals 14 residues. Germline V gene sequence: CDR1 SGHRS, CDR2 YFSETQ. The CDR3 bases are TGCGCCAGCAGCCCGGGCGGACAGCCATACGAGCAGTACGTC. This encodes CASSPGGQPYEQYV.

The chain links TRBV7-9 to TRBJ2-1; 8 bases match TRBD2. V was clipped by 5 bases and J by 9 bases; unmatched bases: 6. The CDR3 length is 13 residues. The germline V gene encodes CDR1 SEHNR and CDR2 FQNEAQ (reference sequence). The CDR3 DNA is TGTGCCAGCAGCGGGACTAGTCGGGGTGAGCAGTTCTTC. Translation gives CASSGTSRGEQFF.

The chain carries TRBV9 and TRBJ2-7, with D possibly being TRBD2 (6 bases). Germline V gives CDR1 SGDLS, CDR2 YYNGEE. The CDR3 length is 15 residues. Trimming removed 5 bases at V and 3 bases at J, with 18 bases between. CDR3 DNA sequence: TGTGCCAGCAGTCCTAGTTTGGGGGGTCGCTACGAGCAGTACGTC. Amino acid sequence: CASSPSLGGRYEQYV.

The chain links TRBV18 to TRBJ1-4, with D unresolved. Germline CDR1 and CDR2: KGHSH and LQKENI. This CDR3 is built from 15 residues. Trimming stripped 2 bases from V and 1 base from J, with 8 bases between. This chain's CDR3 is CASSPLAGTNEKLFF. The CDR3 DNA reads TGTGCCAGCTCACCATTGGCCGGAACTAATGAAAAACTGTTTTTT.

The chain joins TRBV9 to TRBJ2-5; 9 bases fit TRBD2. This CDR3 spans 15 amino acids. Germline assignment: CDR1 SGDLS and CDR2 YYNGEE. The ends lost 4 bases at V and 5 bases at J; junction bases unmatched: 9. The CDR3 DNA is TGTGCCAGCAGCATCGTTAGCGGGGGCGGGGAGACCCAGTACTTC. Residues: CASSIVSGGGETQYF.

V is TRBV14 and J is TRBJ1-2; TRBD1 aligns across 9 bases. V dropped 2 bases and J dropped 3; count of bases not matched to a gene: 7. The CDR3 totals 16 residues. CDR1 is SGHDN and CDR2 is FVKESK in the germline V gene. In DNA, the CDR3 is TGTGCCAGCAGCCAACCCGGACAGGGGAGGCACTATGGCTACACCTTC. Translating it yields CASSQPGQGRHYGYTF.

The rearrangement joins TRBV18 to TRBJ1-3, with unresolved D. V lost 1 base and J lost 2, with 9 bases in between. Germline CDR1 and CDR2: KGHSH and LQKENI. The CDR3 consists of 15 residues. The CDR3 DNA is TGTGCCAGCTCACCACGGGCTGGCGCTGGAAACACCATATATTTT. Its translation: CASSPRAGAGNTIYF.

This clone appeared once. J is TRBJ2-7 and V is TRBV14, with 8 nucleotides matching TRBD1. The J segment lost 3 bases and the V segment lost 1 base, leaving 5 bases of the junction unmatched. This CDR3 is 15 amino acids long. Germline V gene lookup returns CDR1 SGHDN and CDR2 FVKESK. This CDR3 reads CASSQGVGQVYEQYV. The CDR3 DNA is TGTGCCAGCAGCCAAGGGGTGGGACAGGTCTACGAGCAGTACGTC.

The chain carries TRBV5-6 and TRBJ2-1, with D perhaps matching TRBD1 (5 bases). Germline V lookup: CDR1 SGHDT, CDR2 YYEEEE. The V and J ends lost 2 bases and 0 bases respectively, with 9 bases between them. This CDR3 region has 15 residues. CDR3 nucleotide sequence: TGTGCCAGCAGCTTCGACAGATACTCCTACAATGAGCAGTTCTTC. It specifies CASSFDRYSYNEQFF.

This clone was seen more than once but under ten times. V is TRBV4-3 and J is TRBJ2-1; 7 nucleotides align to TRBD2. The germline CDR1 and CDR2 sequences are LGHNA and YSLEER. This CDR3 region has 16 residues. Unmatched junction bases numbered 14, after V lost 5 bases and J lost 7 bases. In DNA, the CDR3 is TGCGCCAGCAGCTCTTCCCGGGGGGACCAAGGTAATGAGCAGTTCTTC. This encodes CASSSSRGDQGNEQFF.

This sequence joins TRBV29-1 and TRBJ2-5; D is ambiguous. CDR1 and CDR2 (germline): SQVTM, ANQGSEA. The CDR3 loop spans 10 amino acids. Trimming took off 8 bases at V and 2 bases at J, with 6 bases between the two ends. The DNA of the CDR3 is TGCAGCTCTAGACAAGAGACCCAGTACTTC. It yields the protein CSSRQETQYF.

The chain carries TRBV19 and TRBJ2-1; 8 nucleotides line up with TRBD1. This CDR3 is 14 amino acids long. V lost 7 bases to trimming and J lost 7 bases; unmatched junction nucleotides: 9. The germline CDR1 and CDR2 sequences are LNHDA and SQIVND (reference sequence). CDR3 sequence reads: CASTQSRGLNEQFF. The CDR3, as DNA: TGTGCCAGTACCCAGAGCAGGGGGCTTAATGAGCAGTTCTTC. Using reference TRBV19 and TRBJ2-1 for the parts outside the CDR3, the full variable domain is DGGITQSPKYLFRKEGQNVTLSCEQNLNHDAMYWYRQDPGQGLRLIYYSQIVNDFQKGDIAEGYSVSREKKESFPLTVTSAQKNPTAFYLCASTQSRGLNEQFFGPGTRLTVL.

This rearrangement joins TRBV4-1 to TRBJ2-5; D uncertain. The germline gives CDR1 MGHRA, CDR2 YSYEKL. V lost 0 bases to trimming and J lost 2 bases, with 10 bases between them. The CDR3 runs to 15 residues. The CDR3 bases are TGCGCCAGCAGCCAAGAGACCGCAGAGCAAGAGACCCAGTACTTC. This sequence encodes CASSQETAEQETQYF.